Listed here are 4 T cell receptor beta chains from one sample, sequenced in a study of glioma-infiltrating T cells after dendritic cell vaccination. Only in-frame clones appear in the TCRdb table, and some are missing; sequencing was by immunoSEQ multiplex PCR. Among approximately 85,000 clones listed, 75% to 90% were seen once. Time point indicated: after dendritic cell vaccination, including at tumor progression/relapse. This specimen was blood, taken after dendritic cell vaccination. The receptors come from a human donor with glioblastoma.

The chain has TRBV5-1 and TRBJ1-1; 10 nucleotides line up with TRBD1. V was pared by 1 base and J by 7 bases, with 10 bases of the junction left unmatched. The germline CDR1 and CDR2 sequences are SGHRS and YFSETQ. The CDR3 length is 16 residues. The CDR3 region has the DNA TGCGCCAGCAGCTTGAACGTGAGGACAGGGGGTGTTGAAGCTTTCTTT. Translation gives CASSLNVRTGGVEAFF.

The CDR3 sequence is CASSQGVGTENEKLFF. The CDR3 nucleotides read TGTGCCAGCAGCCAAGGGGTTGGGACAGAGAATGAAAAACTGTTTTTT. V usage is TRBV4-2 and J usage is TRBJ1-4; 7 nucleotides line up with TRBD1. The ends lost 1 base at V and 5 bases at J; junction bases unmatched: 7. The CDR3 has 16 amino acids. Germline CDR1 and CDR2: LGHNA and YNFKEQ.

This clone was observed a single time. The chain uses TRBV25-1 and TRBJ2-1; TRBD1 agrees at 8 bases. V gave up 6 bases and J gave up 8 bases; unmatched junction bases: 9. Germline CDR1 is MGHDK and CDR2 is SYGVNS. This CDR3 comprises 14 residues. CDR3 sequence: CASRMTGDRDEQFF. The CDR3 DNA is TGTGCCAGCAGGATGACAGGGGATCGCGATGAGCAGTTCTTC. The full variable domain, in which reference TRBV25-1 and TRBJ2-1 provide the parts outside the CDR3, is EADIYQTPRYLVIGTGKKITLECSQTMGHDKMYWYQQDPGMELHLIHYSYGVNSTEKGDLSSESTVSRIRTEHFPLTLESARPSHTSQYLCASRMTGDRDEQFFGPGTRLTVL.

The chain has TRBV7-9 and TRBJ1-5; perhaps TRBD1 as D (5 bases). Germline V gives CDR1 SEHNR, CDR2 FQNEAQ (reference sequence). The CDR3 is made up of 17 amino acids. The V and J ends lost 0 bases and 0 bases respectively, with 12 bases between them. CDR3 sequence reads: CASSLAGAGDSNQPQHF. The CDR3 nucleotides are TGTGCCAGCAGCTTAGCTGGGGCAGGAGATAGCAATCAGCCCCAGCATTTT.